This T cell receptor (beta chain) comes out of a study of CXCR3-negative and CXCR3-positive naive CD8 T cells. Notes on the study in general: Researchers reported similar TRBV-TRBJ usage in naive CXCR3-negative and CXCR3-positive cells, though memory differed. CXCR3-positive naive cells carried more hydrophobic TRB CDR3s than CXCR3-negative ones.

The CDR3 totals 15 residues. Germline loops: CDR1 SGHAT, CDR2 FQNNGV. Remarks on this clonotype: The antigen is not known.

UMI-labeled 5' RACE TRB cDNA libraries were prepared from the cells. TCRdb reworked the 5' RACE reads into one entry per CDR3 protein, no DNA. This sample's table has approximately 83,000 distinct CDR3 sequences. The genes are TRBV11-2 and TRBJ2-7; the D call from TCRdb, TRBD2, cannot be confirmed without DNA. The origin of this receptor is a human donor in good health. Some clones in this sample may be carry-over from other donors' samples. The sequenced sample was naive CXCR3- CD8+ T cells from blood. Sample subset: CD45RO-CCR7+CD27+CD95- naive CD8+ T cells lacking CXCR3 (TNR3-). This CDR3 is CASSPAGTSGYEQYF. The entire variable domain, with the rest obtained from reference TRBV11-2 and TRBJ2-7, is as follows: EAGVAQSPRYKIIEKRQSVAFWCNPISGHATLYWYQQILGQGPKLLIQFQNNGVVDDSQLPKDRFSAERLKGVDSTLKIQPAKLEDSAVYLCASSPAGTSGYEQYFGPGTRLTVT.